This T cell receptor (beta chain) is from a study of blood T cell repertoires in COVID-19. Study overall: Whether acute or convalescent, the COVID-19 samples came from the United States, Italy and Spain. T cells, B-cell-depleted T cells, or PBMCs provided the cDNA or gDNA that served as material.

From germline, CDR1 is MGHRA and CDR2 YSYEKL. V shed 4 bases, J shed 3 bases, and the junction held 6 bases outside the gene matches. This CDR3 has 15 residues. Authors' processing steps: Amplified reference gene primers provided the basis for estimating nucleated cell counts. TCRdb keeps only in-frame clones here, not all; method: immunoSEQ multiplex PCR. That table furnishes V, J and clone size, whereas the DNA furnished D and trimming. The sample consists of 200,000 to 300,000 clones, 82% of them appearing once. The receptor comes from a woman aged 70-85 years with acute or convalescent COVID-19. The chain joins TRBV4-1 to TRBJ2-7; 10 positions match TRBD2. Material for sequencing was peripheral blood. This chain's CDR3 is CASSPGLAENYEQYF. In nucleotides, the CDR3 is TGCGCCAGCAGCCCCGGACTAGCGGAAAACTACGAGCAGTACTTC.